Here is one T cell receptor (beta chain) with its context. Its antigen is undetermined. The data are from a study of cytomegalovirus exposure and HLA in healthy donors. About the study: An earlier analysis found 117 million unique TCR beta sequences from approximately 170 million T cells. Membership in the Caucasian-associated ancestry cluster was found for 81% of roughly 400 genotyped donors. The study, taken as a whole, reports: Common viral pathogens (according to a later analysis) appeared linked to several of the most significant clusters.

The primer mix had 60 Vbeta and 13 Jbeta primers. As handled by the study authors: Later work found around 72 million unique TCR beta chains, with 9.5 million to 11 million shared. Repertoires were generated with immunoSEQ multiplex PCR, while TCRdb's copy carries only in-frame clones and drops some. The V and J calls and clone size are taken from that table; D and trimming were inferred from the DNA. This table has fewer than 150,000 clones, 70% to 80% appearing once. Germline CDR1 reads SGHNT; CDR2 reads YYREEE (reference sequence). V dropped 0 bases and J dropped 2 bases, with 12 bases sitting between them. The CDR3 consists of 16 residues.

The TCR comes from a woman aged 50 to 60 in good health and CMV-seronegative. The sample taken for sequencing was PBMCs. The V call is TRBV5-4, the J call TRBJ1-5, with D perhaps matching TRBD1 (5 bases). CDR3 amino acids: CASSLGGDVGNQPQHF. CDR3 DNA sequence: TGTGCCAGCAGCTTGGGGGGGGATGTCGGCAATCAGCCCCAGCATTTT.